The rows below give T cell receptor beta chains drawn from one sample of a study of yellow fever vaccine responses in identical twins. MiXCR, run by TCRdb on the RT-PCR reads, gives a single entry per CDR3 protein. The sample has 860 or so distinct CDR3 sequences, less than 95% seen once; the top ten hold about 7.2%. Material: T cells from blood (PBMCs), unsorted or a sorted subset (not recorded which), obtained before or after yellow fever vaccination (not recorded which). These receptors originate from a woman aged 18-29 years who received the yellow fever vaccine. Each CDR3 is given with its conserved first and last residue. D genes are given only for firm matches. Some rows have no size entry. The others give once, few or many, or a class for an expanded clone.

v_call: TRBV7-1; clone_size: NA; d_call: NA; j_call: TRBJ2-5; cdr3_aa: CASSSQPGSQETQYF; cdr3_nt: TGTGCCAGCAGCTCCCAACCGGGATCCCAAGAGACCCAGTACTTC
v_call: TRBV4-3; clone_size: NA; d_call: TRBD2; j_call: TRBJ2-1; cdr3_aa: CASSQESGETYNEQFF; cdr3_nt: TGCGCCAGCAGCCAAGAAAGCGGGGAAACCTACAATGAGCAGTTCTTC
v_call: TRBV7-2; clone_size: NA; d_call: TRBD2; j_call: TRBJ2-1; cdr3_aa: CASSLYPGGAYNEQFF; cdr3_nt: TGTGCCAGCAGCCTTTACCCCGGGGGGGCCTACAATGAGCAGTTCTTC
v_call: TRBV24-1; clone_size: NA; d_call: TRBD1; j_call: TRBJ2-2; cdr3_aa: CATGGTGESGELFF; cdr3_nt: TGTGCCACCGGCGGGACAGGGGAGTCCGGGGAGCTGTTTTTT
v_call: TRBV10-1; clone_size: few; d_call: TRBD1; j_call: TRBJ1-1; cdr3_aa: CASRFGQGLYGGKNTEAFF; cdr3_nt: TGCGCCAGCAGATTTGGACAGGGCCTTTACGGGGGTAAAAACACTGAAGCTTTCTTT
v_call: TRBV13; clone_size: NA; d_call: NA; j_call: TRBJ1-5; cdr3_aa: CASSSEGTQPQHF; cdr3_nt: TGTGCCAGCAGCTCAGAAGGGACTCAGCCCCAGCATTTT
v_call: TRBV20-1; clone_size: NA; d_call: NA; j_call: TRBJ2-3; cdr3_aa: CRTGSTDTQYF; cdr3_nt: TGCAGGACAGGAAGCACAGATACGCAGTATTTT
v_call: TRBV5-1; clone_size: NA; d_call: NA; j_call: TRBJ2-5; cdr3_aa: CASSTRPQETQYF; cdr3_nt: TGCGCCAGCAGTACCCGACCCCAAGAGACCCAGTACTTC
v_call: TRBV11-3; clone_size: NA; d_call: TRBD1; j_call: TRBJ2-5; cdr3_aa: CASSPGQGGQETQYF; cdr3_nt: TGTGCCAGCAGCCCCGGACAGGGGGGGCAAGAGACCCAGTACTTC
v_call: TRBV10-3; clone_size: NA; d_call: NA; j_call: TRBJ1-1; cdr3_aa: CAISPNLNTEAFF; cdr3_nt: TGTGCCATCAGTCCAAACTTGAACACTGAAGCTTTCTTT
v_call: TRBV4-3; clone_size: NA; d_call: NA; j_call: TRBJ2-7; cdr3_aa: CASSQAQTHPYEQYF; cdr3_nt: TGCGCCAGCAGCCAAGCTCAGACTCACCCCTACGAGCAGTACTTC
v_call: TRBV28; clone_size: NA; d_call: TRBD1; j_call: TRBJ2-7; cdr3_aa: CASSLQGAHEQYF; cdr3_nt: TGTGCCAGCAGTTTACAGGGGGCCCACGAGCAGTACTTC
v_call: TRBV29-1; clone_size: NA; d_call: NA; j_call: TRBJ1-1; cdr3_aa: CSVARGTEAFF; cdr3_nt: TGCAGCGTAGCGCGGGGGACAGAAGCTTTCTTT
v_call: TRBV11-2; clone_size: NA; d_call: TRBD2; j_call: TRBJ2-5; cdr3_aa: CASSSGLAGQETQYF; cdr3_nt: TGTGCCAGCAGCTCGGGACTAGCGGGCCAAGAGACCCAGTACTTC
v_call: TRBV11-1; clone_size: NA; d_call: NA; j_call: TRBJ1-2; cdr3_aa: CASSFSMGGYTF; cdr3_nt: TGTGCCAGCAGCTTCAGTATGGGTGGCTACACCTTC
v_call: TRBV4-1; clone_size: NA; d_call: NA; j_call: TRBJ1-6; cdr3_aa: CASGEGFSSPLHF; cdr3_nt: TGCGCCAGCGGCGAGGGATTTAGTTCACCCCTCCACTTT
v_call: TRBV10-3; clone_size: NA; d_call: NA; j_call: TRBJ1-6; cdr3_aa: CAISDNDRYNSPLHF; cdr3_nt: TGTGCCATCAGTGACAACGACCGCTATAATTCACCCCTCCACTTT
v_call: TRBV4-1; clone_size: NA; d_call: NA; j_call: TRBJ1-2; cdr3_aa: CASSQDASNYGYTF; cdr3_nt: TGCGCCAGCAGCCAAGATGCCTCCAACTATGGCTACACCTTC
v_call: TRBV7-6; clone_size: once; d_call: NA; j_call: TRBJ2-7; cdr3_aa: CASSLVVEYEQYF; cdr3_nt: TGTGCCAGCAGCTTAGTTGTAGAGTACGAGCAGTACTTC
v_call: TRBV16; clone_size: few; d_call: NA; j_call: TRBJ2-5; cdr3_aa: CASSRGRQETQYF; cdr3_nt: TGTGCCAGCAGCCGGGGACGGCAAGAGACCCAGTACTTC
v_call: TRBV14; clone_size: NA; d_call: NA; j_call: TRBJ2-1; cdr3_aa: CASSQDSSDNEQFF; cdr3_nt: TGTGCCAGCAGCCAAGATTCCAGCGATAATGAGCAGTTCTTC
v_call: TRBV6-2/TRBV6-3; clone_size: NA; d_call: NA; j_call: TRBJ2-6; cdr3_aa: CASSYDGGTGANVLTF; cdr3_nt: TGTGCCAGCAGTTACGATGGGGGGACCGGGGCCAACGTCCTGACTTTC
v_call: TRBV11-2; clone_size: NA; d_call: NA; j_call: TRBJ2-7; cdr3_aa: CASSLDSIGGMWVYEQYF; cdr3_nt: TGTGCCAGCAGCTTAGATTCTATTGGGGGCATGTGGGTCTACGAGCAGTACTTC
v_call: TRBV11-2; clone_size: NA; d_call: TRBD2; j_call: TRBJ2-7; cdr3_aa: CASSLGAGGSYEQYF; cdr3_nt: TGTGCCAGCAGCTTAGGGGCGGGAGGCTCCTACGAGCAGTACTTC